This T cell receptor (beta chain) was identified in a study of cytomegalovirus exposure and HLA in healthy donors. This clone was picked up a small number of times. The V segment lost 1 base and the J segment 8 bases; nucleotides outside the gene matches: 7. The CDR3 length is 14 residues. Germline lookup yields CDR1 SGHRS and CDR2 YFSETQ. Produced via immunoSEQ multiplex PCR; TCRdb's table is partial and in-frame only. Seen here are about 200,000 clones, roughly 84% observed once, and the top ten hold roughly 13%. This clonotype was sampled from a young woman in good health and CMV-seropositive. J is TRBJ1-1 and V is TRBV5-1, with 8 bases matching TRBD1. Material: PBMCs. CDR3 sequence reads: CASSLWGTGEEAFF. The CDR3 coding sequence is TGCGCCAGCAGCTTGTGGGGGACAGGAGAAGAAGCTTTCTTT.